This TCR beta chain appears in the sequencing data of a study of shared clonotypes between healthy human individuals. With 0 bases removed from V and 4 bases from J, the gap between germline ends came to 15 bases. There are 16 residues in the CDR3. Per the germline V gene, CDR1 is MNHEY and CDR2 is SVGAGI. This clone was counted between two and nine times. TCRdb's copy holds only in-frame clones and misses some; the assay was immunoSEQ multiplex PCR. The repertoire includes fewer than 2.5 million clones, approximately 93% of them detected once, and roughly 0.36% sits in the top ten. The sequence came from a young man in good health. Some clones in this sample may be carry-over from other donors' samples. Sequenced: naive CD4+ T cells from PBMCs. Sample subset: CD45RA+ positively selected. This chain joins TRBV6-5 and TRBJ1-2; the D gene is possibly TRBD1 (5 bases). The CDR3 DNA follows: TGTGCCAGCAGTTACTCCGGGACCGTGAAGAGCTATGGCTACACCTTC. It yields the protein CASSYSGTVKSYGYTF.